This TCR beta chain was captured by sequencing in a study of shared clonotypes between healthy human individuals. Study-wide context: CD8 memory received one plate per donor, CD8 naive two, CD4 memory three and CD4 naive three.

This CDR3 is 14 amino acids long. The germline CDR1 and CDR2 sequences are WNHNN and SYGVQD (reference sequence). V lost 3 bases, J lost 7 bases, and 5 bases stayed unmatched. Original methodology: Filtering differed because ImmunoSEQ produced junction-only sequences that carried no quality scores. Only in-frame clones appear in the TCRdb table, and some are missing; sequencing was by immunoSEQ multiplex PCR. V and J calls and clone size are given by that table; D and trimming were obtained from the DNA. In the table there are roughly 2.6 million clones, approximately 92% of which are singletons. This chain joins TRBV10-1 and TRBJ2-1; 8 bases are a match to TRBD2. The receptor was isolated from a man aged 18 to 29 in good health. Sequenced: naive CD4+ T cells sorted from blood. Described subset: CD45RA+ positively selected. This CDR3 reads CASSEGTRSNEQFF. Here the CDR3 DNA reads TGCGCCAGCAGTGAAGGGACTAGGAGTAATGAGCAGTTCTTC.